Below are 4 T cell receptor beta chains sequenced from a single sample in a study of tumor-infiltrating lymphocytes in primary liver carcinoma. From about 490 ng of total RNA, TCR beta-specific cDNA was reverse-transcribed using a constant-region primer. Three-round nested multiplex PCR performed with slightly modified ARM-PCR produced the TCR beta libraries. Investigators reported that the first two PCR rounds, at 10 cycles each, used TRBV1-TRBV30 forward primers with a C-beta reverse primer. Using its own MiXCR run on the multiplex PCR reads, TCRdb lists one record per CDR3 protein. The table includes fewer than 400,000 distinct CDR3 sequences, approximately 54% detected once. Germline DNA was also extracted, and blood RNA was taken from unsorted whole blood. The sample comprised peripheral blood. The receptors derive from a woman aged 25-40 years with primary liver carcinoma and hepatitis B virus infection.

The V gene is TRBV6-1, the J gene TRBJ1-2, with D possibly matching TRBD1 (5 bases). The germline CDR1 and CDR2 sequences are MNHNS and SASEGT. Trimming took 8 bases from V and 6 from J, leaving 22 bases between them. The CDR3 runs to 15 residues. Here the CDR3 DNA reads TGTGCCAGCGAAGTCACCCGGCAGGGTAGGCATGGCTACACCTTC. This encodes CASEVTRQGRHGYTF.

The V call is TRBV7-9, the J call TRBJ2-7, with 9 bases that match TRBD1. This CDR3 spans 16 amino acids. The V gene end was trimmed by 2 bases and the J gene end by 6 bases; junction bases not matched to a gene: 11. Germline values: CDR1 SEHNR, CDR2 FQNEAQ (reference sequence). The CDR3 DNA reads as TGTGCCAGCAGCTTACCTAACCGGGACAGGGTCTGCGAGCAGTACTTC. Its protein is CASSLPNRDRVCEQYF. The complete variable domain, with remaining parts taken from reference TRBV7-9 and TRBJ2-7, reads DTGVSQNPRHKITKRGQNVTFRCDPISEHNRLYWYRQTLGQGPEFLTYFQNEAQLEKSRLLSDRFSAERPKGSFSTLEIQRTEQGDSAMYLCASSLPNRDRVCEQYFGPGTRLTVT.

In the case of this clonotype: At one end the junction does not follow the germline gene, possibly because of a read error. The chain uses TRBV6-5 and TRBJ2-7; D is perhaps TRBD1 or TRBD2 (5 bases each). CDR1 and CDR2 (germline): MNHEY, SVGAGI. The CDR3 is 14 residues long. The CDR3 is CASSYGQGAGGQHF. For the CDR3, the DNA is TGTGCCAGCAGTTACGGGCAGGGAGCTGGCGGGCAGCACTTC.

Regarding this clonotype: Being one base from a much bigger clone, this may be a read error. The rearrangement joins TRBV29-1 to TRBJ2-7, with D possibly TRBD2 on 5 matching bases. In germline, CDR1 is SQVTM, CDR2 ANQGSEA. The CDR3 extends over 14 amino acids. V lost 7 bases and J 1 base, leaving 17 bases between the germline ends. As DNA, the CDR3 is TGCAGCGCCCTGAGTAGCGAGAGATCCTACGAGCAGTACTTC. It is translated as CSALSSERSYEQYF.